This T cell receptor beta chain derives from a study of blood T cell repertoires in COVID-19. Study in general: Acute and convalescent COVID-19 samples came from the United States, Italy and Spain.

The table came from immunoSEQ multiplex PCR; TCRdb's copy has only in-frame clones and leaves some out. The table shows approximately 300,000 clones, with around 82% occurring only once. The length of the CDR3 is 15 residues. V was clipped by 5 bases and J by 10 bases; unmatched bases: 15. CDR1 is KGHSH, CDR2 LQKENI, per germline. This chain connects TRBV18 to TRBJ2-5, with 8 bases matching TRBD2. Sample: peripheral blood. This receptor was identified in a woman between 45 and 65 years old with acute or convalescent COVID-19. CDR3 in amino acids: CASSGDLDSSGGQYF. The CDR3 DNA sequence: TGTGCCAGCTCAGGGGACCTGGACTCGAGCGGGGGCCAGTACTTC.